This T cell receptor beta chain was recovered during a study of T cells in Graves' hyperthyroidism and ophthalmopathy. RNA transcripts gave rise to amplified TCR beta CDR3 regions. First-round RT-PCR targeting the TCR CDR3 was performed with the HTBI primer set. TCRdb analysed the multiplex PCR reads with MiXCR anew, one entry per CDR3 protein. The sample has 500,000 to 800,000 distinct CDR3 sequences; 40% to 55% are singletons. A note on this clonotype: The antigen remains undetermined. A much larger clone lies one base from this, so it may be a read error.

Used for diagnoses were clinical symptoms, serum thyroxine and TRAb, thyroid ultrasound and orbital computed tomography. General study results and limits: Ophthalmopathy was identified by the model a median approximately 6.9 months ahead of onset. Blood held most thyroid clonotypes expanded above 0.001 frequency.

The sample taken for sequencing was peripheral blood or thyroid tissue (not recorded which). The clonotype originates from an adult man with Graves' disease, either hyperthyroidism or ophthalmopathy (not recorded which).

The CDR3 DNA is TGTGCCAGCAGCTTAGACACGGAAGAAAAACTGTTTTTT. Its translation: CASSLDTEEKLFF. The chain recombines TRBV7-2 with TRBJ1-4; the D is unclear. V shed 1 base and J shed 8 bases, with 8 bases lying between them. Germline lookup yields CDR1 SGHTA and CDR2 FQGNSA. The CDR3 loop spans 13 amino acids.